This T cell receptor beta chain was recorded in a study of human thymus T cells. Study-wide results and caveats: What related research reported was that thymic repertoires overlapped highly among unrelated individuals. It looked as if thymic and blood repertoires used V and J genes in a biased way.

Here immunoSEQ multiplex PCR was the method, and the copy in TCRdb shows in-frame clones only, minus some. Of fewer than 85,000 clones in the sample, over 85% were seen once. Points on this clone: The antigen is unknown.

It was from resections taken during corrective heart surgery that the thymus tissue came. The people who donated were healthy Finnish babies having corrective surgery for congenital heart defects. The specimen sequenced was thymus tissue. The clonotype originates from a girl under three years old with a congenital heart defect but otherwise immunologically healthy.

The CDR3 nucleotides are TGCAGCGTTGAAGATCGGAGATCGACTATCACTAGCACAGATACGCAGTATTTT. This gives the protein CSVEDRRSTITSTDTQYF. The genes are TRBV29-1 and TRBJ2-3; maybe TRBD2 (5 bases). CDR3 length equals 18 residues. The V end was cut by 0 bases, the J end by 0 bases, with 19 bases between. CDR1 and CDR2 from the germline V gene are SQVTM and ANQGSEA.